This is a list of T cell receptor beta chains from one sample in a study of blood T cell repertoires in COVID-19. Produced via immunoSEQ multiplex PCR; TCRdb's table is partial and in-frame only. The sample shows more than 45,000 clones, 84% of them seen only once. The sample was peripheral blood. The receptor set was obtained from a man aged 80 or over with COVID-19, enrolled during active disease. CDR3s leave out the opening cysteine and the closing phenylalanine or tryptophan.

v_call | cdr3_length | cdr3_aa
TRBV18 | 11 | ASSPRDRSEQF
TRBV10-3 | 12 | AISPGQFNTEAF
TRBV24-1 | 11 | ASRGQHYNEQF
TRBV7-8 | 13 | ASSLAGTGGYGYT
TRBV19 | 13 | ASSMRDRGVDTIY
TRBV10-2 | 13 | ASSELAESTDTQY
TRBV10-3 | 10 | ASRQDSYEQY
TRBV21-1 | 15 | ASSRQTGSSYNSPLH
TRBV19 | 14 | ASSIVPSDYTDTQY
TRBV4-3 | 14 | ASSQVGQGVGEKLF
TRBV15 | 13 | ATSREASGAGELF
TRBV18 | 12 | ASSPTGGYEKLF
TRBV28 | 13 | ASSLPGVYNSPLH
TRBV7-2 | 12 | ASSLTGIREKLF
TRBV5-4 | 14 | ASSHGGLAAQETQY
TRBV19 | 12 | ASSWTSGDGELF
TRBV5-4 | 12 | ASSSTGIQETQY
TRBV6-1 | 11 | ASSEGTELPLH
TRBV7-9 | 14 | ASSSGTGGLVSEAF
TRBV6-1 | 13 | ASSEALSSYNEQF
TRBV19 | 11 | ASSSTGAGTQH
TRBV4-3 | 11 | ASSQLQGLEQF
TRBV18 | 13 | ASSPQGQGIYGYT
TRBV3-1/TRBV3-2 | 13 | ASSHRRGLQETQY
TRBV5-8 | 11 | ASSYSSSTPLH
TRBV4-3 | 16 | ASSQDYGGDYSYNEQF